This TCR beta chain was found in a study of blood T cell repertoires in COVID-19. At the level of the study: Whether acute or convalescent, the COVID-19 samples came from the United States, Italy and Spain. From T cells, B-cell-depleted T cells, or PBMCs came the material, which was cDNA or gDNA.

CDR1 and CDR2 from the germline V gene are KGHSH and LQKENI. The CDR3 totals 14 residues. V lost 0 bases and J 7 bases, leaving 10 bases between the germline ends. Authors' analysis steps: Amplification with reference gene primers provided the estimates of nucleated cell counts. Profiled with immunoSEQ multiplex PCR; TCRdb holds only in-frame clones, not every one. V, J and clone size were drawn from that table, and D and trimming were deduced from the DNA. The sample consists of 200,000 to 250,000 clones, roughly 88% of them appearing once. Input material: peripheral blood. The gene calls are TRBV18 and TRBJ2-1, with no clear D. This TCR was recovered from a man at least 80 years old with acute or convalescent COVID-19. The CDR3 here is CASSPPAKRNEQFF. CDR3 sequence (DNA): TGTGCCAGCTCACCACCCGCGAAGAGAAATGAGCAGTTCTTC.